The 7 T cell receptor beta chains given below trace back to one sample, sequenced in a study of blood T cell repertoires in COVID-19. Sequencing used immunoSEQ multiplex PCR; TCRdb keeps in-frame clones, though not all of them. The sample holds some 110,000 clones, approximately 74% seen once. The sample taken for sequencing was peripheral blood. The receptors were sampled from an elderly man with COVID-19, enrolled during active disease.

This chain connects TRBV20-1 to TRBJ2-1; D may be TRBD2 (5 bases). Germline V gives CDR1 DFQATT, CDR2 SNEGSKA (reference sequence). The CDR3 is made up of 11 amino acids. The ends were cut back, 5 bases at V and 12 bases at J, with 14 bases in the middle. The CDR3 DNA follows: TGCAGTGCTCCCTCAGCGGTTGCGCAGTTCTTC. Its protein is CSAPSAVAQFF.

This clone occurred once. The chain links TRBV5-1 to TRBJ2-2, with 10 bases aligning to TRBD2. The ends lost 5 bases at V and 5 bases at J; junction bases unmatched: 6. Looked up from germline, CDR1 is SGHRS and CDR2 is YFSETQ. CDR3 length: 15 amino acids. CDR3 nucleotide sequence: TGCGCCAGCAGATCAGCGGGAGGGTGGACCGGGGAGCTGTTTTTT. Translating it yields CASRSAGGWTGELFF.

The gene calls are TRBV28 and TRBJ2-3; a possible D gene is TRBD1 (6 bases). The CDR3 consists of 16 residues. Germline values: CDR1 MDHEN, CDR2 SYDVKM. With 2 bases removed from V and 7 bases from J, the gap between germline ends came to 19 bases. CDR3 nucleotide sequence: TGTGCCAGCAGTTTAACCCCTACAGGGCGGAGAAATACGCAGTATTTT. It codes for CASSLTPTGRRNTQYF.

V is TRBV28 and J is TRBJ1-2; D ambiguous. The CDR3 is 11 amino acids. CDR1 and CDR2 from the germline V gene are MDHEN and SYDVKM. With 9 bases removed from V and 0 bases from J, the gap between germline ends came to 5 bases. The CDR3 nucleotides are TGTGCCAGTTTAGCTAACTATGGCTACACCTTC. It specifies CASLANYGYTF.

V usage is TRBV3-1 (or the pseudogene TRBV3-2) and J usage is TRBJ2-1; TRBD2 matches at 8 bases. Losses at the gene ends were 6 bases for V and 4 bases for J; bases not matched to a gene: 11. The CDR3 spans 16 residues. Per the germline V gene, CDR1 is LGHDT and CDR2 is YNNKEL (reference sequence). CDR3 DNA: TGTGCCAGCAGTCTAAGGGCACTAGCGGTTTACAATGAGCAGTTCTTC. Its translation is CASSLRALAVYNEQFF.

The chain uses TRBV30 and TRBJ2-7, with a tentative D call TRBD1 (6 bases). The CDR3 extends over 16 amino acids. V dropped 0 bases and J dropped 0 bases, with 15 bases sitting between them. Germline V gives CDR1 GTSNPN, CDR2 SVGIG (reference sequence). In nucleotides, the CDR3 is TGTGCCTGGAGTGTACCGGACAGTCAGCTCTCCTACGAGCAGTACTTC. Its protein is CAWSVPDSQLSYEQYF.

CDR3 sequence reads: CASSLRDSVSQTQYF. The CDR3 DNA is TGTGCCAGCAGCTTAAGGGACTCCGTATCGCAGACCCAGTACTTC. V gene TRBV7-8 combines with J gene TRBJ2-5, with a possible D match to TRBD2 (6 bases). V lost 2 bases and J lost 6, with 16 bases in between. The germline gives CDR1 SGHVS, CDR2 FQNEAQ. The CDR3 runs to 15 residues.